This TCR beta chain came from a study of T cell responses to AZD1222 COVID-19 vaccine. Study observations and caveats: Donors were mostly white British, more females; clonal diversity possibly underestimated.

The CDR3 totals 12 residues. CDR1 MDHEN and CDR2 SYDVKM come from the germline V gene. Trimming took 6 bases from V and 8 from J, leaving 10 bases between them. Using immunoSEQ multiplex PCR, the repertoire was profiled, and TCRdb retains in-frame clones only, with some absent. In the table there are around 160,000 clones, under 95% of which are singletons. A note on this clone: The antigen remains undetermined.

The TCR was taken from an adult who received the AZD1222 COVID-19 vaccine. The sequenced sample was peripheral blood, obtained 28 days after the second AZD1222 dose. The V gene is TRBV28, the J gene TRBJ1-4; no reliable D call. This chain's CDR3 is CASRGPDEKLFF. CDR3 coding DNA: TGTGCCAGCAGGGGTCCCGACGAAAAACTGTTTTTT.